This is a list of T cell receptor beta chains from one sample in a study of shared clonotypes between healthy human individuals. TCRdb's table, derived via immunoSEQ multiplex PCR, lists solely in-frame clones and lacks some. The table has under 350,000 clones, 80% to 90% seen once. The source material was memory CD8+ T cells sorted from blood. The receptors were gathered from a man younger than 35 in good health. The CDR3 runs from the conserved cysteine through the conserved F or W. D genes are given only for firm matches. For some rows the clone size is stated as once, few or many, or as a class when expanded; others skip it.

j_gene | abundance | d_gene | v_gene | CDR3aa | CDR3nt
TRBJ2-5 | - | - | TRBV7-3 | CASSSLGGKETQYF | TGTGCCAGCAGCTCCTTAGGGGGGAAAGAGACCCAGTACTTC
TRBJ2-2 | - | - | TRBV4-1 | CASSPGKGYAGELFF | TGCGCCAGCAGCCCCGGGAAGGGTTACGCCGGGGAGCTGTTTTTT
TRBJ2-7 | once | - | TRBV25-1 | CASSGPPHTTRGYEQYF | TGTGCCAGCAGTGGGCCCCCCCATACTACCAGAGGGTACGAGCAGTACTTC
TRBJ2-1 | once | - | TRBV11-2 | CASSLVVFNEQFF | TGTGCCAGCAGCTTAGTCGTGTTCAATGAGCAGTTCTTC
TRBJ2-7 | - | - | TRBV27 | CASSTTREQYF | TGTGCCAGCAGTACAACACGCGAGCAGTACTTC
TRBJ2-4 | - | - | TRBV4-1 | CASSLWEEGAKNIQYF | TGCGCCAGCAGCCTATGGGAGGAGGGGGCCAAAAACATTCAGTACTTC
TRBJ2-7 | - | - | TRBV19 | CASSQGGQAYEQYF | TGTGCCAGTAGCCAAGGGGGACAAGCCTACGAGCAGTACTTC
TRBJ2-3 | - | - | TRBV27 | CASSSRLLLGETQYF | TGTGCCAGCAGTTCCCGACTGCTGTTGGGAGAGACGCAGTATTTT
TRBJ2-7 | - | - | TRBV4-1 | CASSPRDRRYEQYF | TGCGCCAGCAGCCCCAGAGACAGAAGGTACGAGCAGTACTTC
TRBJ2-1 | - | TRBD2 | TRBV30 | CAWTSGYDNEQFF | TGTGCCTGGACTAGCGGGTACGACAATGAGCAGTTCTTC